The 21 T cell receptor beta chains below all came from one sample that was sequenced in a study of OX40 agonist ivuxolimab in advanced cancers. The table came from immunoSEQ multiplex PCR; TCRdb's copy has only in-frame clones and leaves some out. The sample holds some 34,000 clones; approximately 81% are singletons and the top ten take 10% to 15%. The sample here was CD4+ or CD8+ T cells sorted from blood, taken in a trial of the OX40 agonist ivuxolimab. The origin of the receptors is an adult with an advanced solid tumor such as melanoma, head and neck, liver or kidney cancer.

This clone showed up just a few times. CDR3 coding DNA: TGTGCCAGTTTCTCAGGGGGGACACTGAACATTCAGTACTTC. It encodes CASFSGGTLNIQYF. The chain recombines TRBV6-1 with TRBJ2-4, with TRBD1 as a possible D gene (7 bases). The CDR3 is 14 amino acids. The V end was cut by 9 bases, the J end by 7 bases, with 19 bases between. Per the germline V gene, CDR1 is MNHNS and CDR2 is SASEGT.

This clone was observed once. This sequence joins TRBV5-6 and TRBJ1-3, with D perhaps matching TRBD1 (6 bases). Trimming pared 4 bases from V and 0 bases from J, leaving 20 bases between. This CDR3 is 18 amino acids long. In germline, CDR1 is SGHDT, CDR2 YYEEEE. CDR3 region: CASSEGPDRPNSGNTIYF. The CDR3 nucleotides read TGTGCCAGCAGCGAAGGACCCGACAGGCCAAACTCTGGAAACACCATATATTTT.

CDR3 region: CASSVLGGGYEKLFF. CDR3 DNA: TGTGCCAGCAGTGTTTTAGGGGGCGGTTATGAAAAACTGTTTTTT. The chain combines TRBV6-1 with TRBJ1-4; 7 bases agree with TRBD1. Trimming cost V 4 bases and J 6 bases; bases outside gene matches: 8. This CDR3 is built from 15 residues. Per the germline V gene, CDR1 is MNHNS and CDR2 is SASEGT.

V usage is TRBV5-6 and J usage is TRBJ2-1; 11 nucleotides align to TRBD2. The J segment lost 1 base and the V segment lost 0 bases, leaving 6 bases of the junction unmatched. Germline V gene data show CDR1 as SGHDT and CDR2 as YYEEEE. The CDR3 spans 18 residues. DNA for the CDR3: TGTGCCAGCAGCTTGGGGCTAGCGGGAGGTTGGTCCTACAATGAGCAGTTCTTC. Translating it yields CASSLGLAGGWSYNEQFF. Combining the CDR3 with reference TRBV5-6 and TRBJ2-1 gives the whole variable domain DAGVTQSPTHLIKTRGQQVTLRCSPKSGHDTVSWYQQALGQGPQFIFQYYEEEERQRGNFPDRFSGHQFPNYSSELNVNALLLGDSALYLCASSLGLAGGWSYNEQFFGPGTRLTVL.

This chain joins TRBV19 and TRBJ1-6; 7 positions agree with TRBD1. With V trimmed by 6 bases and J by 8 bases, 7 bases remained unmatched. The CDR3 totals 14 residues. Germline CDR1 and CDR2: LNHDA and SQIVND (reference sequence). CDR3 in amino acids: CASSPGQEYSPLHF. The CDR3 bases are TGTGCCAGTAGCCCCGGACAGGAATATTCACCCCTCCACTTT.

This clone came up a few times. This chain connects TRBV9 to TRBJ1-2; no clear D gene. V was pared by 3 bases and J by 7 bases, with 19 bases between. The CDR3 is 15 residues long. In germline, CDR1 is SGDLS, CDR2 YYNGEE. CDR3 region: CASSAQLDVRGGYTF. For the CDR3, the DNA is TGTGCCAGCAGCGCCCAGTTGGACGTCAGAGGTGGCTACACCTTC.

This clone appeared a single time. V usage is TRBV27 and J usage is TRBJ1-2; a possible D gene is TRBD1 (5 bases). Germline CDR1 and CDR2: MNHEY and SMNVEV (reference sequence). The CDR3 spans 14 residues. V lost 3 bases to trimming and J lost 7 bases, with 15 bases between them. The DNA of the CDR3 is TGTGCCAGCAGTTTTTCCGGGGGGTCGGGTGGCTACACCTTC. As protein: CASSFSGGSGGYTF.

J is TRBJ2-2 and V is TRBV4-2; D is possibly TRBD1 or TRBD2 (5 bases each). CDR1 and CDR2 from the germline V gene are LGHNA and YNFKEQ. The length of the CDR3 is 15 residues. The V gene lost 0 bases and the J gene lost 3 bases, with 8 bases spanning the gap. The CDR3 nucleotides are TGTGCCAGCAGCCAAGAGGGGGTAGACACCGGGGAGCTGTTTTTT. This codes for CASSQEGVDTGELFF.

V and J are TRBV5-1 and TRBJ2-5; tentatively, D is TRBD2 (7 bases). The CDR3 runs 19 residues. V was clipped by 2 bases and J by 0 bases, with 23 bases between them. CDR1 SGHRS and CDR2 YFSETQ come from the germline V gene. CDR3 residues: CASSFGNGNRGAYQETQYF. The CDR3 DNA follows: TGCGCCAGCAGCTTCGGAAATGGAAACCGGGGGGCGTACCAAGAGACCCAGTACTTC.

CDR3 sequence: CASSSGNGAGELFF. The CDR3 DNA sequence: TGTGCCAGTAGTTCGGGTAATGGGGCCGGGGAGCTGTTTTTT. The chain combines TRBV19 with TRBJ2-2, with no clear D. This CDR3 contains 14 residues. CDR1 is LNHDA, CDR2 SQIVND, per germline (reference sequence). The V end lost 5 bases, the J end lost 6 bases, and 13 bases lay between the germline ends.

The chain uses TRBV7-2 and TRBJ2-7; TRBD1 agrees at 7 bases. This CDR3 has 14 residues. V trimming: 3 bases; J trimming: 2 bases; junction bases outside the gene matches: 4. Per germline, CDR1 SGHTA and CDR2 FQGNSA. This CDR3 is CASSLGQIAYEQYF. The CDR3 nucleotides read TGTGCCAGCAGCTTGGGACAGATAGCCTACGAGCAGTACTTC.

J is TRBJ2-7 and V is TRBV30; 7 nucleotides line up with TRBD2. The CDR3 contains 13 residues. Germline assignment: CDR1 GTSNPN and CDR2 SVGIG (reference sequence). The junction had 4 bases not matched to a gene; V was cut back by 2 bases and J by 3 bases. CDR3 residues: CAWSPSGHYEQYF. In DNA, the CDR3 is TGTGCCTGGAGTCCTAGCGGACACTACGAGCAGTACTTC.

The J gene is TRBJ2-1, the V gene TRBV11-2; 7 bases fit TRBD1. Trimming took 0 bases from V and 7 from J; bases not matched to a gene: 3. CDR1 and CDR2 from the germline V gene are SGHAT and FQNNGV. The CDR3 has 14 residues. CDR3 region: CASSLDDRENEQFF. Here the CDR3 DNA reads TGTGCCAGCAGCTTAGATGACAGGGAAAATGAGCAGTTCTTC.

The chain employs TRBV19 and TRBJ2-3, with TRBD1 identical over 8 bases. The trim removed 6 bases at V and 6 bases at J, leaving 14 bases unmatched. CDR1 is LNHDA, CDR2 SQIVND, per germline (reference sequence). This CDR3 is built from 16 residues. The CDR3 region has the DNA TGTGCCAGTAGCCGTGGGACAGGCCTAGGGACGGATACGCAGTATTTT. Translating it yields CASSRGTGLGTDTQYF.

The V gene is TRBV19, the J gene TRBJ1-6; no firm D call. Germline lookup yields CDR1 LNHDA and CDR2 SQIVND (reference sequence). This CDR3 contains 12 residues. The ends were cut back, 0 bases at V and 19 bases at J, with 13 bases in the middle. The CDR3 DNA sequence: TGTGCCAGTAGTATAGAGGGCGAAGGAGAACACTTT. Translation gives CASSIEGEGEHF.

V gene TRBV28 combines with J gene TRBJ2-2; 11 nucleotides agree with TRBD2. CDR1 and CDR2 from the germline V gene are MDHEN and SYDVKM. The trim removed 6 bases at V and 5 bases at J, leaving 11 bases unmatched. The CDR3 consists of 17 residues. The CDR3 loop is CASSPLLAGGETGELFF. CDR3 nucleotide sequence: TGTGCCAGCAGCCCGCTGCTAGCGGGGGGAGAGACCGGGGAGCTGTTTTTT.

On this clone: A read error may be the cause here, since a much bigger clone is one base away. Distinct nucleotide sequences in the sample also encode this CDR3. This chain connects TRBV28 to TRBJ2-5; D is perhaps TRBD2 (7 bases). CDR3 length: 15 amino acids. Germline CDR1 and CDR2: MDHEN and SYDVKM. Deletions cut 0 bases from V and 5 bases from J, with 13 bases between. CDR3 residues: CASSLWEGGQETQYF. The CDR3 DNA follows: TGTGCCAGCAGTTTATGGGAGGGGGGGCAGGAGACCCAGTACTTC.

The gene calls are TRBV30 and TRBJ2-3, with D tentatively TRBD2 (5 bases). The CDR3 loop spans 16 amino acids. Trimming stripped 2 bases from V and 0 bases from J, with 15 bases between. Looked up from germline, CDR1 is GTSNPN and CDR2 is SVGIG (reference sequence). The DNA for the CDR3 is TGTGCCTGGAGTAGCGGATTCGGCGGGAGCACAGATACGCAGTATTTT. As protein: CAWSSGFGGSTDTQYF.

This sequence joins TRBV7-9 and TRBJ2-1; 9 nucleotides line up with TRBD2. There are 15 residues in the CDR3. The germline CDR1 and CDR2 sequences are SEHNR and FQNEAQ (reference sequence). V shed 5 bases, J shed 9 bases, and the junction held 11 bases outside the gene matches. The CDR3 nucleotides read TGTGCCAGCAGCCTTACTAGCGGGCGTAGGGCTGAGCAGTTCTTC. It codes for CASSLTSGRRAEQFF.

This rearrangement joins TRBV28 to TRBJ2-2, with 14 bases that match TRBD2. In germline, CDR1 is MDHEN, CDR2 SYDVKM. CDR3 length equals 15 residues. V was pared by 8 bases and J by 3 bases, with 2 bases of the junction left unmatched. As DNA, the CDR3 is TGTGCCAGCCGACTAGCGGGGGGGTACACCGGGGAGCTGTTTTTT. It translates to CASRLAGGYTGELFF.

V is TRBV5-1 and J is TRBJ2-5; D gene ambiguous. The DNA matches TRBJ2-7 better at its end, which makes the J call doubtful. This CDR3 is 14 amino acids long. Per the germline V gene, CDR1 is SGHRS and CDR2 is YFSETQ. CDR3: CASSLSLGPYEQYF. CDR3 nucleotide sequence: TGCGCCAGCAGCTTGAGTCTCGGACCCTACGAGCAGTACTTC.